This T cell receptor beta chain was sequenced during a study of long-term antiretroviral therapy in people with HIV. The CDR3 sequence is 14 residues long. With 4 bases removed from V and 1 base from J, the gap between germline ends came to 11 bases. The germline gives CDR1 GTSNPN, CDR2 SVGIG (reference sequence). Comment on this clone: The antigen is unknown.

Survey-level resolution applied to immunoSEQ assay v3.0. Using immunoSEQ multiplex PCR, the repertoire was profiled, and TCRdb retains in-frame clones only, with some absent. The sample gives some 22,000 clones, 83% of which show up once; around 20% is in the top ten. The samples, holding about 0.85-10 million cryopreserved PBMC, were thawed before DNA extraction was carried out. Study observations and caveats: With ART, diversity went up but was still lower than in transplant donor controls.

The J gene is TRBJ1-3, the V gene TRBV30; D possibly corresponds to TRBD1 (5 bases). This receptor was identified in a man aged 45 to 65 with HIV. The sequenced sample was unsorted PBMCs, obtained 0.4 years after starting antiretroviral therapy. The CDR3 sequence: CAWTGWSSGNTIYF. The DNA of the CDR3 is TGTGCCTGGACAGGGTGGAGTTCTGGAAACACCATATATTTT. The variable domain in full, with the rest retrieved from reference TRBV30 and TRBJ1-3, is SQTIHQWPATLVQPVGSPLSLECTVEGTSNPNLYWYRQAAGRGLQLLFYSVGIGQISSEVPQNLSASRPQDRQFILSSKKLLLSDSGFYLCAWTGWSSGNTIYFGEGSWLTVV.